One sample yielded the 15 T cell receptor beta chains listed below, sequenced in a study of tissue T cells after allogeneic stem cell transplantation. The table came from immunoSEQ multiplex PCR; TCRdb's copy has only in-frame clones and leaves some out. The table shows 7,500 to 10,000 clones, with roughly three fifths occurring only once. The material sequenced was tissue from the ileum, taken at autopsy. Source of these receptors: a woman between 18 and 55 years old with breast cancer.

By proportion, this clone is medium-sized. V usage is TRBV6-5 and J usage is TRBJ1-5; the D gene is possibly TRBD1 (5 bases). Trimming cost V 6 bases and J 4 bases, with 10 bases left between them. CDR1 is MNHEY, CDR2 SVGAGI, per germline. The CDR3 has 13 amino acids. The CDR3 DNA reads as TGTGCCAGCAGGGGGGACCCTAATCAGCCCCAGCATTTT. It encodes CASRGDPNQPQHF.

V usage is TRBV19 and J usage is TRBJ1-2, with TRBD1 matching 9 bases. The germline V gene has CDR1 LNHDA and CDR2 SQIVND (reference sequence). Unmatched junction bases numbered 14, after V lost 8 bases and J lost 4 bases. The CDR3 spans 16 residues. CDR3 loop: CASSTNTGGWGYGYTF. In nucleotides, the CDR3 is TGTGCCAGTTCGACCAATACAGGGGGCTGGGGCTATGGCTACACCTTC.

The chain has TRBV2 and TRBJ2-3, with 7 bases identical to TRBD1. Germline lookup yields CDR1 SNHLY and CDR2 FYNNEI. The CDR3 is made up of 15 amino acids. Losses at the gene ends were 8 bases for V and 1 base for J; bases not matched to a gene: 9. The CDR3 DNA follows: TGTGCCAGCGGAAGACCAGGGGGAGGCACAGATACGCAGTATTTT. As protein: CASGRPGGGTDTQYF.

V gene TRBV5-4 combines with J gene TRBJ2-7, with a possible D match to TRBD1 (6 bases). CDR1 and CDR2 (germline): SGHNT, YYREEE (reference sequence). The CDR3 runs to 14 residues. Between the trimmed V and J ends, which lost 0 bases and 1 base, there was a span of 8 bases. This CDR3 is CASSLGDRSYEQYF. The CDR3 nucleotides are TGTGCCAGCAGCTTGGGCGACAGGTCCTACGAGCAGTACTTC.

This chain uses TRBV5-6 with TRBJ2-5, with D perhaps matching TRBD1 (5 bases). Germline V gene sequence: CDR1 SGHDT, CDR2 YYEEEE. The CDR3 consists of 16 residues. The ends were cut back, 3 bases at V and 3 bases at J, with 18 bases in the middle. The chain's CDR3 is CASSSRPSGYEETQYF. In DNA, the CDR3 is TGTGCCAGCAGCTCCCGCCCCTCAGGGTACGAAGAGACCCAGTACTTC.

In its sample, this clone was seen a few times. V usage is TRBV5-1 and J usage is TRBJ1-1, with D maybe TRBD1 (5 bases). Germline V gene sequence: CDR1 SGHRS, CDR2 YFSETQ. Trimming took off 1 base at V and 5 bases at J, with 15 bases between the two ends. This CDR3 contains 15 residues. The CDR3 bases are TGCGCCAGCAGCTTGACCCCACAGGATGGGACTGAAGCTTTCTTT. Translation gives CASSLTPQDGTEAFF. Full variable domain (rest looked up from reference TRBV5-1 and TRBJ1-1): KAGVTQTPRYLIKTRGQQVTLSCSPISGHRSVSWYQQTPGQGLQFLFEYFSETQRNKGNFPGRFSGRQFSNSRSEMNVSTLELGDSALYLCASSLTPQDGTEAFFGQGTRLTVV.

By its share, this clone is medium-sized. CDR3 loop: CASSTGQLHASPLHF. In DNA form, the CDR3 reads TGTGCCAGCAGCACGGGACAGCTCCACGCTTCACCCCTCCACTTT. The V gene is TRBV7-2, the J gene TRBJ1-6; 7 nucleotides align to TRBD1. The CDR3 loop spans 15 amino acids. CDR1 and CDR2 (germline): SGHTA, FQGNSA. V trimming: 5 bases; J trimming: 9 bases; junction bases outside the gene matches: 10.

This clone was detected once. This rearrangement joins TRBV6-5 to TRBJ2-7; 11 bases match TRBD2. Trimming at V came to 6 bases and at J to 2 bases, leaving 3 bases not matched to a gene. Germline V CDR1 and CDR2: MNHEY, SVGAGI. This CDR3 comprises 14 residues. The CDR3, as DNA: TGTGCCAGCAGCATAGCGGGGGGGCCCTACGAGCAGTACTTC. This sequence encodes CASSIAGGPYEQYF.

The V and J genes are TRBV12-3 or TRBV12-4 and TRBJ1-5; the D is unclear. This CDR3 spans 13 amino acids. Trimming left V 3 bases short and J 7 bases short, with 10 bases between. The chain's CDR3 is CASSFRGWQPQHF. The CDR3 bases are TGTGCCAGCAGTTTCAGAGGATGGCAGCCCCAGCATTTT.

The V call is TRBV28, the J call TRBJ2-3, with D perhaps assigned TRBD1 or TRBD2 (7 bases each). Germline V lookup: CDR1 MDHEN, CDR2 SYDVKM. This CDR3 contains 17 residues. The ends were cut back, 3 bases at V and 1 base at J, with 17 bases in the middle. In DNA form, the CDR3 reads TGTGCCAGCAGTTTTAGCGCAGGGGGGGTAGGCACAGATACGCAGTATTTT. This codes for CASSFSAGGVGTDTQYF. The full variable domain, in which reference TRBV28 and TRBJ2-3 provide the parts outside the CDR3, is DVKVTQSSRYLVKRTGEKVFLECVQDMDHENMFWYRQDPGLGLRLIYFSYDVKMKEKGDIPEGYSVSREKKERFSLILESASTNQTSMYLCASSFSAGGVGTDTQYFGPGTRLTVL.

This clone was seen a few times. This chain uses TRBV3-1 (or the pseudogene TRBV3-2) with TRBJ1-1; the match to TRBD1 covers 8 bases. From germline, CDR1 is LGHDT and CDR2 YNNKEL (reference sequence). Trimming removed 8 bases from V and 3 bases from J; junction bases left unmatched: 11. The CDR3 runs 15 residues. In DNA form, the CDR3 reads TGTGCCAGCGTAGACAGGGGAAGGGGACACACTGAAGCTTTCTTT. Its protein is CASVDRGRGHTEAFF.

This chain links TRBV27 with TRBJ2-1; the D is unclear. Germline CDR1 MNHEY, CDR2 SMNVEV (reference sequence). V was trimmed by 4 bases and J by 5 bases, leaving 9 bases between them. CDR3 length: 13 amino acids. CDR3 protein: CASSYRRNNEQFF. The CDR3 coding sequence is TGTGCCAGCAGTTATCGGCGCAACAATGAGCAGTTCTTC.

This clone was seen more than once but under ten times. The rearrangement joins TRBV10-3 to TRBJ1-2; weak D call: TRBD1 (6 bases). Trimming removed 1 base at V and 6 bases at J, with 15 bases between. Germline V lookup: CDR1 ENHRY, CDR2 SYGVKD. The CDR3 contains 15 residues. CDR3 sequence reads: CAISEFRDIGDGYTF. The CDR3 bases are TGTGCCATCAGTGAGTTCCGGGACATTGGGGATGGCTACACCTTC.

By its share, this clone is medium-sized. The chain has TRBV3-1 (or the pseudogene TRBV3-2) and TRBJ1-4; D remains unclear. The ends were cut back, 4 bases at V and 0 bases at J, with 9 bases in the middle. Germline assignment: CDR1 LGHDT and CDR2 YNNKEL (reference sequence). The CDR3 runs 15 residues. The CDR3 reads CASSPGPSTNEKLFF. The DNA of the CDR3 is TGTGCCAGCAGCCCTGGGCCCTCAACTAATGAAAAACTGTTTTTT.

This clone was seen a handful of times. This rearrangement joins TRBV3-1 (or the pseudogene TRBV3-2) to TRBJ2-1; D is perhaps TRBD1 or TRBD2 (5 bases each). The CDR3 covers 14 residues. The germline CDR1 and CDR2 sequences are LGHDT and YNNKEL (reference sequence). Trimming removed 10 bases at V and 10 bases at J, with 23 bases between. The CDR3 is CATKLRDQSMEQFF. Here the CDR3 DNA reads TGTGCCACCAAACTCCGGGACCAGAGTATGGAGCAGTTCTTC.